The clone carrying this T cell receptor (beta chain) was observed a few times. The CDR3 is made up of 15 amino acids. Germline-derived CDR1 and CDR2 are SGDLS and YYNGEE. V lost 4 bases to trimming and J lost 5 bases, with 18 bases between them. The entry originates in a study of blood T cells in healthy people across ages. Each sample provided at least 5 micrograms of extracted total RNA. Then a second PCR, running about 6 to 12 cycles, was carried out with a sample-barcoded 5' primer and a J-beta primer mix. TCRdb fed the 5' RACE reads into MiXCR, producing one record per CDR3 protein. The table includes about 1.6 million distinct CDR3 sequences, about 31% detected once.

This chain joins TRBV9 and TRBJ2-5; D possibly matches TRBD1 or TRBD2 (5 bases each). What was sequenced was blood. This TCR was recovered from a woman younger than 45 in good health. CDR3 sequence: CASSSGTSIRETQYF. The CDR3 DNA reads TGTGCCAGCAGCTCCGGGACCAGCATAAGGGAGACCCAGTACTTC.